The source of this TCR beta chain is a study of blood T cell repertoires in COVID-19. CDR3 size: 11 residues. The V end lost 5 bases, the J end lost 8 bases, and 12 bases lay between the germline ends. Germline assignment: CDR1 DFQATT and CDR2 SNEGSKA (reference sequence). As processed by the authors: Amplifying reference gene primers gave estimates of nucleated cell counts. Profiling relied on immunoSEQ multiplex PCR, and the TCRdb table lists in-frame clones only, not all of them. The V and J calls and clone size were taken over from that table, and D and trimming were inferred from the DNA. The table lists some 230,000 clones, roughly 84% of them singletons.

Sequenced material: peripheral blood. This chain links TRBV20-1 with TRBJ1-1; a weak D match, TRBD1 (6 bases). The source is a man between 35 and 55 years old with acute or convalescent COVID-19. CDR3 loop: CSAGTQAEAFF. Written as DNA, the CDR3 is TGCAGTGCTGGGACACAAGCCGAAGCTTTCTTT.